The present TCR beta chain was sequenced within a study of T cell repertoires in cytomegalovirus infection. Overall study: From public TCR beta signatures came an indication of both CMV infection and matching HLA type.

Turning to this clonotype: Its antigen is undetermined.

TCRdb re-called the reads with MiXCR, one entry per CDR3 protein. The sample carries roughly 200,000 distinct CDR3 sequences, roughly 15% recorded once. CDR1 SEHNR and CDR2 FQNEAQ come from the germline V gene (reference sequence). This CDR3 is 14 amino acids long. Deletions cut 0 bases from V and 0 bases from J, with 6 bases between. Notes on the study in general: Pooled public TCR beta family frequency picked out CMV carriers with the relevant HLA. The ex vivo response was dominated by HLA-C-restricted CMV-specific TCR beta clonotypes.

Sequencing used CD8+ T cells from PBMCs. The TCR comes from a human donor in good health (CMV status not recorded). Some clones in this sample may be carry-over from other donors' samples. J is TRBJ2-7 and V is TRBV7-9; D gene ambiguous. The CDR3, as DNA: TGTGCCAGCAGCTTAGCGGCGAGCTCCTACGAGCAGTACTTC. Residues: CASSLAASSYEQYF.